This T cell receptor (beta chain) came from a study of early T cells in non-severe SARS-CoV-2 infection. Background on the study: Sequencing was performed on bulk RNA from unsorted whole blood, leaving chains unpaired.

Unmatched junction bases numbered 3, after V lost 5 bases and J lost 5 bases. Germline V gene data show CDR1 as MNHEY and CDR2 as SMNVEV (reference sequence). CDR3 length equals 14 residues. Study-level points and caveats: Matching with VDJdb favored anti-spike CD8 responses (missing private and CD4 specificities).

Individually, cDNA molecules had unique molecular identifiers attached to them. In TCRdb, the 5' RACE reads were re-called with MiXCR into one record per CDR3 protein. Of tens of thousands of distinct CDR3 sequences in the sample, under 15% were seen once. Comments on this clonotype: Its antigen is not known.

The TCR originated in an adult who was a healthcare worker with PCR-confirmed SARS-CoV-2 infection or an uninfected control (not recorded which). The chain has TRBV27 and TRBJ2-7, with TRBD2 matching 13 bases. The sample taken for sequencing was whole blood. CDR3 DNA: TGTGCCAGCAGTGGGACTAGCGGGGTCCACGAGCAGTACTTC. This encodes CASSGTSGVHEQYF.